This T cell receptor (beta chain) is drawn from a study of HIV-infected patients and healthy controls. This clonotype showed up just a few times. Trimming cost V 5 bases and J 6 bases; bases outside gene matches: 9. The CDR3 sequence is 15 residues long. Germline V gene lookup returns CDR1 LNHDA and CDR2 SQIVND (reference sequence). MiXCR, applied by TCRdb to the 5' RACE reads, yields one record per CDR3 protein. Of 70,000 or so distinct CDR3 sequences listed, roughly a sixth were seen once; the top ten hold approximately 5%. The chain couples TRBV19 to TRBJ1-5; 8 bases agree with TRBD1. The sequence derives from a human donor in good health. Sequencing was carried out using CD4+ T cells from blood. In nucleotides, the CDR3 is TGTGCCAGTAGTTCGGGACAGGTAAACTCTCAGCCCCAGCATTTT. Translating gives CASSSGQVNSQPQHF. The full variable domain, completed using reference TRBV19 and TRBJ1-5, is DGGITQSPKYLFRKEGQNVTLSCEQNLNHDAMYWYRQDPGQGLRLIYYSQIVNDFQKGDIAEGYSVSREKKESFPLTVTSAQKNPTAFYLCASSSGQVNSQPQHFGDGTRLSIL.